A selection of T cell receptor beta chains follows, all from one sample in a study of cytomegalovirus exposure and HLA in healthy donors. Sequencing used immunoSEQ multiplex PCR; TCRdb keeps in-frame clones, though not all of them. The sample shows 110,000 to 150,000 clones, 90% of them seen only once. Source material: PBMCs. These receptors were collected from a woman between 25 and 40 years old in good health and CMV-seropositive. Both conserved end residues are part of each CDR3. A D gene is named only where the DNA matches it firmly. Part of the rows lack a size; the others show once, few, many or a class for expanded clones.

TRBJ2-5,TRBV5-1,NA,TRBD2,CASSLAPAGEETQYF,TGCGCCAGCAGCTTGGCCCCAGCGGGGGAGGAGACCCAGTACTTC
TRBJ1-5,TRBV7-2,NA,NA,CASTFLSLFSYPDQPQHF,TGTGCCAGCACCTTCCTGAGCCTCTTCTCGTACCCGGATCAGCCCCAGCATTTT
TRBJ2-5,TRBV19,few,TRBD1,CASSRIGTGQETQYF,TGTGCCAGTAGTAGGATAGGGACAGGCCAAGAGACCCAGTACTTC
TRBJ1-2,TRBV18,NA,NA,CAGTDSPYYGYTF,TGTGCCGGCACAGACAGCCCATACTATGGCTACACCTTC
TRBJ2-7,TRBV28,NA,TRBD2,CASSTLADAYEQYF,TGTGCCAGCAGTACCCTAGCGGACGCCTACGAGCAGTACTTC
TRBJ1-3,TRBV6-1,NA,TRBD1,CASSRTGLLGNTIYF,TGTGCCAGCAGCAGGACAGGGTTGCTTGGAAACACCATATATTTT
TRBJ1-1,TRBV10-3,NA,NA,CAISRLQEDTEAFF,TGTGCCATCAGCCGGTTACAAGAGGACACTGAAGCTTTCTTT
TRBJ2-6,TRBV5-6,NA,NA,CASRMADILSGANVLTF,TGTGCCAGCAGAATGGCGGATATCTTATCTGGGGCCAACGTCCTGACTTTC
TRBJ1-5,TRBV7-2,NA,TRBD1,CASSTGQGYSNQPQHF,TGTGCCAGCAGCACGGGACAGGGCTATAGCAATCAGCCCCAGCATTTT
TRBJ2-7,TRBV10-3,NA,NA,CAISESDSPIYEQYF,TGTGCCATCAGTGAGTCCGACAGTCCCATCTACGAGCAGTACTTC
TRBJ2-7,TRBV7-2,NA,TRBD2,CASSSLAGAYEQYF,TGTGCCAGCAGCTCCTTAGCGGGAGCTTACGAGCAGTACTTC